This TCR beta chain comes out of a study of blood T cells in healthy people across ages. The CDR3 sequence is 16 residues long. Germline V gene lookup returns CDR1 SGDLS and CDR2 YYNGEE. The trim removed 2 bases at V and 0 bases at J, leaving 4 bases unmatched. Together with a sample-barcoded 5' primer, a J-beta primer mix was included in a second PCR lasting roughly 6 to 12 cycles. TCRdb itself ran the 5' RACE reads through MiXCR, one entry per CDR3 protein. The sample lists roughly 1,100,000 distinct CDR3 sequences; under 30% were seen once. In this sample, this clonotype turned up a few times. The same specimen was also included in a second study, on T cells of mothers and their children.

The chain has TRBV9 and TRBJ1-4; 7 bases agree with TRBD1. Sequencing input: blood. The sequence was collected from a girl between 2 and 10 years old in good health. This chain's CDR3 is CASSVDRESTNEKLFF. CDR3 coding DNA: TGTGCCAGCAGCGTCGACAGGGAGTCAACTAATGAAAAACTGTTTTTT.